Listed here are 5 T cell receptor beta chains from one sample, sequenced in a study of blood T cell repertoires in COVID-19. Method: immunoSEQ multiplex PCR; TCRdb's copy keeps in-frame clones and lacks some. The table has 300,000 to 350,000 clones, roughly 87% seen once. Input material: PBMCs or T cells enriched from blood (not recorded which). The receptors stem from a woman in her 30s who had recovered from COVID-19.

As regards this clone: Other nucleotide sequences from this sample produce the same CDR3. This chain joins TRBV7-9 and TRBJ2-1, with D possibly matching TRBD1 (6 bases). The germline V gene has CDR1 SEHNR and CDR2 FQNEAQ (reference sequence). The CDR3 has 13 residues. The ends were cut back, 5 bases at V and 2 bases at J, with 7 bases in the middle. The CDR3 protein is CASSRDTYNEQFF. The CDR3 DNA reads TGTGCCAGCAGCCGGGACACCTACAATGAGCAGTTCTTC. The whole variable domain, remainder taken from reference TRBV7-9 and TRBJ2-1, is DTGVSQNPRHKITKRGQNVTFRCDPISEHNRLYWYRQTLGQGPEFLTYFQNEAQLEKSRLLSDRFSAERPKGSFSTLEIQRTEQGDSAMYLCASSRDTYNEQFFGPGTRLTVL.

Points on this clone: Other DNA sequences within the sample encode an identical CDR3. The chain has TRBV6-6 and TRBJ2-5, with 10 positions matching TRBD1. This CDR3 has 14 amino acids. Germline trimming cut 6 bases from V and 2 bases from J; bases unmatched to any gene: 3. Germline V gene lookup returns CDR1 MNHNY and CDR2 SVGAGI (reference sequence). CDR3 sequence: CASSRQGAQETQYF. DNA of the CDR3: TGTGCCAGCAGCCGACAGGGGGCGCAAGAGACCCAGTACTTC.

This clone has a single count. V gene TRBV10-3 combines with J gene TRBJ2-2; TRBD1 might be the D (5 bases). V lost 11 bases and J lost 6, with 16 bases in between. Germline-derived CDR1 and CDR2 are ENHRY and SYGVKD. The CDR3 sequence is 13 residues long. In DNA, the CDR3 is TGTGCCTCCTCTGGGGCGCTGGCCGGGGAGCTGTTTTTT. Encoded protein: CASSGALAGELFF.

The chain carries TRBV30 and TRBJ1-5; 10 nucleotides match TRBD1. Germline V gene data show CDR1 as GTSNPN and CDR2 as SVGIG (reference sequence). Losses at the gene ends were 2 bases for V and 6 bases for J; bases not matched to a gene: 10. The CDR3 is 16 amino acids. The DNA of the CDR3 is TGTGCCTGGAGTATCTCGGACAGGGGGATATTTCAGCCCCAGCATTTT. It yields the protein CAWSISDRGIFQPQHF.

The chain couples TRBV21-1 to TRBJ1-4; the table's TRBD1 call for D was not verified on the DNA. TRBV21-1 is termed a pseudogene. This CDR3 spans 21 amino acids. The CDR3 loop reads CASSKGYPRDRGVATNEKLFF. CDR3 bases: TGTGCCAGCAGCAAAGGTTACCCCCGGGACAGGGGAGTTGCAACTAATGAAAAACTGTTTTTT.